This T cell receptor beta chain was sequenced during a study of blood T cells in healthy people across ages. Study outcomes and limitations: PBMCs left unsorted prevented a conclusive naive versus antigen-experienced comparison. Expanded clonotype changes were possibly confounded by unknown donor CMV status.

The authors ran a second PCR of roughly 6 to 12 cycles using a sample-barcoded 5' primer and a J-beta primer mix. Each TCR beta cDNA got a 12-nucleotide random molecular identifier. One entry per CDR3 protein, called by TCRdb with MiXCR from the 5' RACE reads. The sample carries roughly 1,500,000 distinct CDR3 sequences, about 31% recorded once. The V end was cut by 6 bases, the J end by 6 bases, with 12 bases between. Germline lookup yields CDR1 SNHLY and CDR2 FYNNEI. CDR3 length equals 13 residues. Worth noting for this clonotype: Its antigen is not identified.

This receptor was obtained from a woman between 25 and 40 years old in good health. The chain joins TRBV2 to TRBJ2-1, with D uncertain. The sequencing input was blood. CDR3 DNA: TGTGCCAGCAGCCCAGTGGCTATCAATGAGCAGTTCTTC. Translated, it gives CASSPVAINEQFF.